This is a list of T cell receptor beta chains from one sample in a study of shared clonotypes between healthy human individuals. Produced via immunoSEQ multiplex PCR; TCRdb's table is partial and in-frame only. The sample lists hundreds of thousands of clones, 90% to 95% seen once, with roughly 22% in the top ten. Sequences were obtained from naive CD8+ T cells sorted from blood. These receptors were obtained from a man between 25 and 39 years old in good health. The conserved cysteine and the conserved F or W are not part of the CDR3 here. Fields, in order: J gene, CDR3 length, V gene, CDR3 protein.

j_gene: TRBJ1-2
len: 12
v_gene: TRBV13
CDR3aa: ASSPRDRGNGYT

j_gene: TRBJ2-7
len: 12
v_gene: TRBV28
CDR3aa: ASSRARGAYEQY

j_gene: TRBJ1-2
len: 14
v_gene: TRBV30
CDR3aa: ARHRSDSAANYGYT

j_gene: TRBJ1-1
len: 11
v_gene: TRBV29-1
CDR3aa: SVERARNTEAF

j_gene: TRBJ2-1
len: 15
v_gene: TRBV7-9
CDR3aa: ASSHSVMIGSYNEQF

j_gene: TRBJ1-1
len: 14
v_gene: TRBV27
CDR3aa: ASSTRPPGVETEAF

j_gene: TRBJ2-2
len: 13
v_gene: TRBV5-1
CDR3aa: ASKSGTTNTGELF

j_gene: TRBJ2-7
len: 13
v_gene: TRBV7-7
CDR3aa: ASSQALRGLYEQY

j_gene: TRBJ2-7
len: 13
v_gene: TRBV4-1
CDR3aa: ASSQEASGPYEQY

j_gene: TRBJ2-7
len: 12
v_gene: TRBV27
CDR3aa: ASSLGTSGGEQY

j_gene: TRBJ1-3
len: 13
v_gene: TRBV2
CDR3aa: ASTSGDFSGNTIY

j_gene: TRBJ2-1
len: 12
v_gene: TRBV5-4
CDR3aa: ASSLDLSYNEQF

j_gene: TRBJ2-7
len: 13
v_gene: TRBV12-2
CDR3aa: ASRLAWDITYEQY